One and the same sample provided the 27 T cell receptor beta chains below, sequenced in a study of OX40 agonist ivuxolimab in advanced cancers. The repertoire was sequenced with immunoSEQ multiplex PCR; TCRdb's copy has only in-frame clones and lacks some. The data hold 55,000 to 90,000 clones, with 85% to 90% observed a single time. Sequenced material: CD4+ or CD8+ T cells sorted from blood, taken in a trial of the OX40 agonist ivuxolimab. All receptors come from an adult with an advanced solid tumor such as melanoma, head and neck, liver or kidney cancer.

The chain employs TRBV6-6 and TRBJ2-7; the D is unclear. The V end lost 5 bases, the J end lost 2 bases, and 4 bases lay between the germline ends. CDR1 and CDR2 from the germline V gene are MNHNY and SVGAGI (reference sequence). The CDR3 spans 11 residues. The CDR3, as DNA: TGTGCCAGCAGTCCTGCCTACGAGCAGTACTTC. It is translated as CASSPAYEQYF.

CDR3 protein: CASSLGLEGAIQYF. The CDR3 bases are TGTGCCAGCAGCTTAGGCTTAGAGGGGGCCATTCAGTACTTC. This sequence joins TRBV7-9 and TRBJ2-4; 7 nucleotides agree with TRBD1. Germline CDR1 SEHNR, CDR2 FQNEAQ (reference sequence). CDR3 length: 14 residues. Trimming cost V 1 base and J 9 bases; bases outside gene matches: 6.

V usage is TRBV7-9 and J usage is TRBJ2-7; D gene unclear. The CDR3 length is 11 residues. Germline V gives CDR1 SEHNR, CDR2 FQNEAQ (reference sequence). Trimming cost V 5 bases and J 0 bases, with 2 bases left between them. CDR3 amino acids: CASSASYEQYF. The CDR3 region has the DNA TGTGCCAGCAGCGCCTCCTACGAGCAGTACTTC.

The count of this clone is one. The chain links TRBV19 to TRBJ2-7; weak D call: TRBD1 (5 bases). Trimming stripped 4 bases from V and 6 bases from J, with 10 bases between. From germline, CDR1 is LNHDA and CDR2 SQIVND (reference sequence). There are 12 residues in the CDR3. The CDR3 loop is CASSNGQGEQYF. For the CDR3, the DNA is TGTGCCAGTAGTAATGGGCAGGGCGAGCAGTACTTC.

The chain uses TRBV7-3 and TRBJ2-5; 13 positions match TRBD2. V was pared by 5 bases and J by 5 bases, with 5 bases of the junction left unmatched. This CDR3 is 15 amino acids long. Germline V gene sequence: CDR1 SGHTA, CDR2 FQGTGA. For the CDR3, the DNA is TGTGCCAGCAGCCGAACTAGCGGGGGGGCGGAGACCCAGTACTTC. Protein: CASSRTSGGAETQYF.

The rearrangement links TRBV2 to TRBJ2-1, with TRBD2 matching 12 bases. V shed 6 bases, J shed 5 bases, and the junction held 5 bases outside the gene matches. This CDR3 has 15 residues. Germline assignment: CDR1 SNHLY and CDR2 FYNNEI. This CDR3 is CASRQTSGGHNEQFF. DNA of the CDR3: TGTGCCAGCAGACAGACTAGCGGGGGCCACAATGAGCAGTTCTTC. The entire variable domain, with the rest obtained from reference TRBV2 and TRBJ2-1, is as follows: EPEVTQTPSHQVTQMGQEVILRCVPISNHLYFYWYRQILGQKVEFLVSFYNNEISEKSEIFDDQFSVERPDGSNFTLKIRSTKLEDSAMYFCASRQTSGGHNEQFFGPGTRLTVL.

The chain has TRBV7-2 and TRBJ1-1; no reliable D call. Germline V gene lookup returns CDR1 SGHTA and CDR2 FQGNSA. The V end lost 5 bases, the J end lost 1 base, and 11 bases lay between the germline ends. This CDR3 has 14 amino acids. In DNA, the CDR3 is TGTGCCAGCAGCCCGACGCGAGGGAACACTGAAGCTTTCTTT. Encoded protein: CASSPTRGNTEAFF.

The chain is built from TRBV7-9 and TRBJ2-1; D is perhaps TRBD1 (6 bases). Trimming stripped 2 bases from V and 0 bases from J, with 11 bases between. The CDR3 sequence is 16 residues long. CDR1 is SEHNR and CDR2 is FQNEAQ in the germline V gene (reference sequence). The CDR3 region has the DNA TGTGCCAGCAGCTTACTGGGGGCTTACTCCTACAATGAGCAGTTCTTC. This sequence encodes CASSLLGAYSYNEQFF.

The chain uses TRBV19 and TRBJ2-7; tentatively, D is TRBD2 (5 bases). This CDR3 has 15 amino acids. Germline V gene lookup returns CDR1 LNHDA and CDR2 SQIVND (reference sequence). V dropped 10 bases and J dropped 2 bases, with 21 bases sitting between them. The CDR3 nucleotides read TGTGCCACCCCCCAAAGGGAGACGGACCCCTACGAGCAGTACTTC. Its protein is CATPQRETDPYEQYF.

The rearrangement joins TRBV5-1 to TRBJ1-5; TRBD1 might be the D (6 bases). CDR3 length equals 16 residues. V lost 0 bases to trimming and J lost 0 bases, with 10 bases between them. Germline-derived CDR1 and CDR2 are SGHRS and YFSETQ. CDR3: CASSLEGGYSNQPQHF. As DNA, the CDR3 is TGCGCCAGCAGCTTGGAGGGGGGTTATAGCAATCAGCCCCAGCATTTT.

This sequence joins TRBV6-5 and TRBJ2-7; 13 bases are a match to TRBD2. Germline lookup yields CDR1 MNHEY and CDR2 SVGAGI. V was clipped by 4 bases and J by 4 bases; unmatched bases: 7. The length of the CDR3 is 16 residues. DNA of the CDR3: TGTGCCAGCAGTTTCACCCGGACTAGCGGGAGATACGAGCAGTACTTC. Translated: CASSFTRTSGRYEQYF.

CDR3 loop: CASSFSGQGKYF. CDR3 DNA: TGTGCCAGCAGTTTCTCCGGACAGGGGAAGTACTTC. The gene calls are TRBV28 and TRBJ2-7; 9 bases map to TRBD1. CDR3 size: 12 residues. J lost 11 bases, V lost 3 bases, and 5 bases had no gene match. Germline V gene sequence: CDR1 MDHEN, CDR2 SYDVKM.

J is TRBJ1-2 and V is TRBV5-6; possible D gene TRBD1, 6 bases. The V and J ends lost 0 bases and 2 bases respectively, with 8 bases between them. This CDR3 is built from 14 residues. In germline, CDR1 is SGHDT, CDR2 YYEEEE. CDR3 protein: CASSLVDRNYGYTF. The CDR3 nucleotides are TGTGCCAGCAGCTTGGTGGACAGAAACTATGGCTACACCTTC.

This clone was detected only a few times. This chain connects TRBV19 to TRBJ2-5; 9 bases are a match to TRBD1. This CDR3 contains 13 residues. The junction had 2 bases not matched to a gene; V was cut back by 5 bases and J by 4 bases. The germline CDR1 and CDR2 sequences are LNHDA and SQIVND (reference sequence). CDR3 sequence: CASSVGQGETQYF. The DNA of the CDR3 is TGTGCCAGTAGTGTGGGACAGGGAGAGACCCAGTACTTC.

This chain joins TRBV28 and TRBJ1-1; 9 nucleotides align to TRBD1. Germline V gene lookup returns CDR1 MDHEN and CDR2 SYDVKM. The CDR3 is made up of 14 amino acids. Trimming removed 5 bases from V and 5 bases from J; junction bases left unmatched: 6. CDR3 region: CASSPGTGRTEAFF. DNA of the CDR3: TGTGCCAGCAGTCCCGGGACAGGGAGAACTGAAGCTTTCTTT.

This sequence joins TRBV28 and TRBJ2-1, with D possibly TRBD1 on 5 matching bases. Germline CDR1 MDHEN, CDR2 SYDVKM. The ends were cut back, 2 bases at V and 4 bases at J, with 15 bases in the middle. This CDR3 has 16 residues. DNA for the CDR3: TGTGCCAGCAGTTTAAAGGGGTGGTTGGCTTACAATGAGCAGTTCTTC. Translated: CASSLKGWLAYNEQFF.

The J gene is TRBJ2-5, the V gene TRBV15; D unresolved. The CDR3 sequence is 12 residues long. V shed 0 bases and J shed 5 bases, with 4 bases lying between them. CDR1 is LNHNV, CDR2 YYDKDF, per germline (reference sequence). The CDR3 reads CATSRDRETQYF. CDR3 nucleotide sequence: TGTGCCACCAGCAGAGATCGGGAGACCCAGTACTTC.

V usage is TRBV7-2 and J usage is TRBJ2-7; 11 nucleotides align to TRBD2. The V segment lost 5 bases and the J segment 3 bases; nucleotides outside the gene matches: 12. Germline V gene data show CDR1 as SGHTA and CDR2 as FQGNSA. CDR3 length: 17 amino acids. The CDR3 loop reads CASSARLAGSVYYEQYF. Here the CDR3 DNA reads TGTGCCAGCAGCGCGAGACTAGCGGGGAGCGTTTACTACGAGCAGTACTTC.

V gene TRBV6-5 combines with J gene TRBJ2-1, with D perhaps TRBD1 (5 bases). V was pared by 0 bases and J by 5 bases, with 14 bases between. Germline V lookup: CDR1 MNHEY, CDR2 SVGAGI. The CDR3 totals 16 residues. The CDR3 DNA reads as TGTGCCAGCAGTTACTCCCCCGACAGCCTTAACAATGAGCAGTTCTTC. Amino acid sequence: CASSYSPDSLNNEQFF.

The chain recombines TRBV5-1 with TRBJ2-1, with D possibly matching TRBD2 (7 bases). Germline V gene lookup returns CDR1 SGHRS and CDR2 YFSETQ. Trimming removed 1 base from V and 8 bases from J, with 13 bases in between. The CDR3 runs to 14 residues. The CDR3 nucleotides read TGCGCCAGCAGCTTGTTAGGGGGGGACCATGAGCAGTTCTTC. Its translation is CASSLLGGDHEQFF. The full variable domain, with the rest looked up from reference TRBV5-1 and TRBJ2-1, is KAGVTQTPRYLIKTRGQQVTLSCSPISGHRSVSWYQQTPGQGLQFLFEYFSETQRNKGNFPGRFSGRQFSNSRSEMNVSTLELGDSALYLCASSLLGGDHEQFFGPGTRLTVL.

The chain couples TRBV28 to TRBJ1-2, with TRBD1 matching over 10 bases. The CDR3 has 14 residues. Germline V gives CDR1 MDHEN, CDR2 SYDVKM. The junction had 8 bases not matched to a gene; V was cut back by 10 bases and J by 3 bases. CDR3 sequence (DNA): TGTGCCACCCTCCCCGGACAGGGGGACTATGGCTACACCTTC. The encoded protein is CATLPGQGDYGYTF.

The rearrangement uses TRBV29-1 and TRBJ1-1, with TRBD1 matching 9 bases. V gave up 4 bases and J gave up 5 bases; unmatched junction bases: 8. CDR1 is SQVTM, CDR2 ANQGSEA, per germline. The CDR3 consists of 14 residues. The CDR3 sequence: CSVGGGQGGTEAFF. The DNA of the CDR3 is TGCAGCGTTGGGGGGGGACAGGGAGGAACTGAAGCTTTCTTT.

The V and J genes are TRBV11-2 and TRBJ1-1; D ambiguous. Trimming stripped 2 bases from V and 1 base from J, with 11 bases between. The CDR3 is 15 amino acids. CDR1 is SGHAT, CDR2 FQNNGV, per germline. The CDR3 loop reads CASSLSGTQNTEAFF. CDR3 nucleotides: TGTGCCAGCAGCTTAAGCGGCACCCAGAACACTGAAGCTTTCTTT.

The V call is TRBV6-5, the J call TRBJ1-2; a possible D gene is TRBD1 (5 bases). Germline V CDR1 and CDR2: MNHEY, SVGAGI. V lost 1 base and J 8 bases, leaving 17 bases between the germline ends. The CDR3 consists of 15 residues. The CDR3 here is CASSYLGRRAGGYTF. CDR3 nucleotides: TGTGCCAGCAGTTACTTGGGACGGCGCGCGGGGGGCTACACCTTC.

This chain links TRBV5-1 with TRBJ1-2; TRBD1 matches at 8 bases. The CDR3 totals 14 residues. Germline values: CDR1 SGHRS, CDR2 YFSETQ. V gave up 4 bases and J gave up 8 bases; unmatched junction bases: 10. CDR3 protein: CASSPAGQDLGYTF. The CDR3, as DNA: TGCGCCAGCAGCCCTGCGGGACAGGATTTGGGCTACACCTTC.

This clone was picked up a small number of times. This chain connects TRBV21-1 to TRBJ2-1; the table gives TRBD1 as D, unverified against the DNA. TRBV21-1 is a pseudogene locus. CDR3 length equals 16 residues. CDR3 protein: CARGQGACRENNEQFF. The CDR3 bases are TGTGCCAGGGGACAGGGGGCTTGTCGGGAAAACAATGAGCAGTTCTTC.

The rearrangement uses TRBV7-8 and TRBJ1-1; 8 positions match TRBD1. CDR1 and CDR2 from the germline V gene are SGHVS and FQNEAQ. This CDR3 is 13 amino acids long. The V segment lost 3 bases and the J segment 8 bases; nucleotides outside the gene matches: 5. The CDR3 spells CASSLDRAAEAFF. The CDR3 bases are TGTGCCAGCAGCTTGGACAGGGCTGCCGAAGCTTTCTTT.